The 18 T cell receptor beta chains below all came from one sample that was sequenced in a study of T-cell reconstitution after alpha-beta-depleted transplantation in children. It was with unique molecular identifiers that the TCRbeta library was prepared. Via MiXCR, TCRdb re-called the PCR reads, giving one row per CDR3 protein. The table lists about 200,000 distinct CDR3 sequences, just over 14% of them singletons. The source was PBMCs from the stem cell graft donor, collected from the stem cell graft. The receptor set was obtained from a human donor who donated a stem cell graft to a child with acute lymphoblastic leukemia.

This clonotype occurred many times. V and J are TRBV5-1 and TRBJ1-1; D might be TRBD1 (5 bases). The CDR3 runs 15 residues. V was shortened by 0 bases and J by 1 base, with 10 bases between the two germline ends. Looked up from germline, CDR1 is SGHRS and CDR2 is YFSETQ. CDR3 DNA: TGCGCCAGCAGCTTGGAATTTCAGGGGAACACTGAAGCTTTCTTT. Translated, it gives CASSLEFQGNTEAFF.

This clonotype was seen more than once but under ten times. The CDR3 loop is CASSFTGETQYF. For the CDR3, the DNA is TGTGCCAGCAGCTTCACCGGAGAGACCCAGTACTTC. The V and J genes are TRBV11-1 and TRBJ2-5; D is undetermined. The CDR3 is 12 residues long. CDR1 SGHAT and CDR2 FQDESV come from the germline V gene (reference sequence). The V end was cut by 3 bases, the J end by 4 bases, with 6 bases between. The full variable domain, in which reference TRBV11-1 and TRBJ2-5 provide the parts outside the CDR3, is EAEVAQSPRYKITEKSQAVAFWCDPISGHATLYWYRQILGQGPELLVQFQDESVVDDSQLPKDRFSAERLKGVDSTLKIQPAELGDSAMYLCASSFTGETQYFGPGTRLLVL.

This clonotype was observed many times. The rearrangement joins TRBV28 to TRBJ2-1; 11 bases align to TRBD2. CDR1 and CDR2 from the germline V gene are MDHEN and SYDVKM. J lost 8 bases, V lost 5 bases, and 8 bases had no gene match. The CDR3 spans 15 residues. The CDR3 DNA sequence: TGTGCCAGCAGTCCTCCTACTAGCGGGAGTTATGAGCAGTTCTTC. Translating it yields CASSPPTSGSYEQFF.

This clonotype was found many times. V usage is TRBV12-3 or TRBV12-4 and J usage is TRBJ1-6, with 8 bases that match TRBD1. This CDR3 is built from 14 residues. Trimming removed 3 bases from V and 7 bases from J; junction bases left unmatched: 2. The CDR3 protein is CASSLGQDNSPLHF. Here the CDR3 DNA reads TGTGCCAGCAGTTTGGGACAGGACAATTCACCCCTCCACTTT.

This clonotype was counted ten times or more. V and J are TRBV6-5 and TRBJ2-2; D remains ambiguous. From germline, CDR1 is MNHEY and CDR2 SVGAGI. Trimming removed 2 bases at V and 7 bases at J, with 11 bases between. This CDR3 has 14 residues. The CDR3 nucleotides are TGTGCCAGCAGTTACGGTGCGGTGGACGGGGAGCTGTTTTTT. This encodes CASSYGAVDGELFF.

The chain recombines TRBV7-6 with TRBJ2-5; D possibly uses TRBD1 or TRBD2 (6 bases each). V was pared by 8 bases and J by 2 bases, with 12 bases between. CDR1 is SGHVS, CDR2 FNYEAQ, per germline. The CDR3 is made up of 13 amino acids. The chain's CDR3 is CASGGLAQETQYF. The CDR3 DNA is TGTGCCAGCGGGGGGCTGGCGCAAGAGACCCAGTACTTC.

Many counts were recorded for this clonotype. The gene calls are TRBV5-1 and TRBJ1-4; the match to TRBD1 covers 10 bases. The J segment lost 6 bases and the V segment lost 4 bases, leaving 3 bases of the junction unmatched. Per germline, CDR1 SGHRS and CDR2 YFSETQ. This CDR3 is 14 amino acids long. CDR3 bases: TGCGCCAGCAGCCAAGGGACAGGGGATGAAAAACTGTTTTTT. Translation: CASSQGTGDEKLFF. The full variable domain, in which reference TRBV5-1 and TRBJ1-4 provide the parts outside the CDR3, is KAGVTQTPRYLIKTRGQQVTLSCSPISGHRSVSWYQQTPGQGLQFLFEYFSETQRNKGNFPGRFSGRQFSNSRSEMNVSTLELGDSALYLCASSQGTGDEKLFFGSGTQLSVL.

This clonotype was counted many times. J is TRBJ2-7 and V is TRBV29-1; D may correspond to TRBD1 or TRBD2 (5 bases each). This CDR3 has 13 residues. With 7 bases removed from V and 3 bases from J, the gap between germline ends came to 16 bases. The V gene's germline CDR1 is SQVTM and CDR2 ANQGSEA. In DNA, the CDR3 is TGCAGCGCCCAGGGCTATGGGAGCTACGAGCAGTACTTC. It encodes CSAQGYGSYEQYF.

This clonotype has a handful of counts. The rearrangement joins TRBV5-1 to TRBJ2-5; 11 bases are shared with TRBD1. V gave up 4 bases and J gave up 4 bases; unmatched junction bases: 9. Looked up from germline, CDR1 is SGHRS and CDR2 is YFSETQ. The CDR3 runs to 16 residues. The CDR3 loop reads CASSPRTGGALETQYF. In DNA form, the CDR3 reads TGCGCCAGCAGCCCAAGGACAGGGGGCGCGTTAGAGACCCAGTACTTC.

The chain has TRBV5-1 and TRBJ2-5; no clear D gene. The CDR3 has 14 residues. Trimming pared 1 base from V and 4 bases from J, leaving 11 bases between. From germline, CDR1 is SGHRS and CDR2 YFSETQ. CDR3 DNA: TGCGCCAGCAGCTTGAAAACAGCACTAGAGACCCAGTACTTC. This codes for CASSLKTALETQYF.

V usage is TRBV19 and J usage is TRBJ2-7, with D hard to call. Germline V gene lookup returns CDR1 LNHDA and CDR2 SQIVND (reference sequence). The V gene lost 5 bases and the J gene lost 6 bases, with 17 bases spanning the gap. The length of the CDR3 is 14 residues. This CDR3 is CASSSGGSVREQYF. For the CDR3, the DNA is TGTGCCAGTAGTTCAGGCGGTTCGGTACGCGAGCAGTACTTC.

This sequence joins TRBV29-1 and TRBJ1-1, with D hard to call. CDR1 and CDR2 (germline): SQVTM, ANQGSEA. Trimming left V 6 bases short and J 3 bases short, with 17 bases between. The CDR3 covers 14 residues. CDR3 DNA sequence: TGCAGCGTCGTCAATCAGGCTTTCGACACTGAAGCTTTCTTT. Its protein is CSVVNQAFDTEAFF.

There are many counts of this clonotype. The genes are TRBV29-1 and TRBJ2-7, with D perhaps matching TRBD1 or TRBD2 (5 bases each). Germline assignment: CDR1 SQVTM and CDR2 ANQGSEA. The CDR3 sequence is 14 residues long. Trimming pared 6 bases from V and 10 bases from J, leaving 25 bases between. The CDR3 is CSVGTDLPRAGQYF. CDR3 DNA: TGCAGCGTAGGGACGGACCTTCCGCGGGCAGGACAGTACTTC.

This clonotype was counted ten times or more. The J gene is TRBJ2-1, the V gene TRBV3-1; D may be TRBD2 (5 bases). This CDR3 comprises 14 residues. V lost 1 base and J lost 6, with 10 bases in between. The V gene's germline CDR1 is LGHDT and CDR2 YNNKEL (reference sequence). The CDR3 nucleotides read TGTGCCAGCAGCCAAGGGACTCTATCCAATGAGCAGTTCTTC. This codes for CASSQGTLSNEQFF.

This clonotype was detected many times. This chain links TRBV11-2 with TRBJ1-2, with 10 bases that match TRBD1. The CDR3 has 14 amino acids. The V gene's germline CDR1 is SGHAT and CDR2 FQNNGV. V shed 2 bases, J shed 8 bases, and the junction held 5 bases outside the gene matches. Written as DNA, the CDR3 is TGTGCCAGCAGCTTATCGACAGGGGGCTCAGGCTACACCTTC. It yields the protein CASSLSTGGSGYTF.

This sequence joins TRBV20-1 and TRBJ2-7; no reliable D call. Per the germline V gene, CDR1 is DFQATT and CDR2 is SNEGSKA (reference sequence). This CDR3 is built from 13 residues. V was shortened by 3 bases and J by 3 bases, with 12 bases between the two germline ends. The CDR3 spells CSASPRNFYEQYF. CDR3 in DNA: TGCAGTGCTAGTCCCCGGAATTTCTACGAGCAGTACTTC.

This clonotype was counted at least ten times. The V and J genes are TRBV5-1 and TRBJ2-1; D not resolved. Germline V gene sequence: CDR1 SGHRS, CDR2 YFSETQ. V was clipped by 0 bases and J by 9 bases, with 7 bases between them. This CDR3 has 12 amino acids. CDR3 sequence (DNA): TGCGCCAGCAGCTTGGGGACCCCTGAGCAGTTCTTC. This translates into CASSLGTPEQFF.

A word on this clonotype: A much larger clone lies one base from this, so it may be a read error. This chain connects TRBV27 to TRBJ2-3; 9 bases line up with TRBD2. J lost 2 bases, V lost 5 bases, and 17 bases had no gene match. The V gene's germline CDR1 is MNHEY and CDR2 SMNVEV (reference sequence). This CDR3 is built from 19 residues. CDR3 coding DNA: TGTGCCAGCAGTCCTACCCTCGCATCTAGCGGGGTTATCACAGATACGCAGTATTTT. Translating gives CASSPTLASSGVITDTQYF.